The TCR beta chain under discussion was sequenced for a study of regulatory T cells in long-lasting Graves disease. Study-level information: The criterion for persistent Graves' disease was over 5 years of antithyroid drugs with positive TSH receptor antibodies.

The time point is: persistent/refractory GD, antithyroid drugs over 5 years with positive TRAb. Construction of the TCR library relied on RNA isolated from PBMCs. Doctors identified Graves' disease using the American Thyroid Association guidelines. Library construction for TCR beta used iRepertoire HTBI primers and Arm-PCR of CDR3 regions. TCRdb independently ran MiXCR on the multiplex PCR reads; one entry per CDR3 protein. The data show roughly 490,000 distinct CDR3 sequences, 22% seen once. Study-level points and caveats: Analyses excluded thyroid tissue, covering peripheral blood alone. Between persistent patients, more than 2,500 public clonotypes were shared, exceeding the roughly 1,000 shared between new patients.

CDR1 and CDR2 from the germline V gene are SQVTM and ANQGSEA. J gave up 7 bases and V 8 bases, and 6 bases lay outside the gene matches. This CDR3 comprises 12 residues. Concerning this clonotype itself: No antigen is known for it.

The V call is TRBV29-1, the J call TRBJ2-4; 9 nucleotides line up with TRBD1. The specimen was peripheral blood mononuclear cells (PBMCs), collected when the disease was refractory, from a patient treated with antithyroid drugs. This TCR was sampled from a female donor with Graves disease. The CDR3 reads CSFSGTGNIQYF. CDR3 bases: TGCAGCTTCAGTGGGACAGGGAACATTCAGTACTTC.